The 20 T cell receptor beta chains below were found in one sample sequenced in a study of breast tumors, draining lymph nodes, adjacent tissues. Axillary draining lymph nodes of breast cancer patients supplied the node samples. In TCRdb, the multiplex PCR reads were re-called with MiXCR into one record per CDR3 protein. In the table there are 180,000 or so distinct CDR3 sequences, 30% to 40% of which are singletons. The specimen was axillary lymph node tissue. The source of these receptors is a female donor with breast cancer. Some clones in this sample may be carry-over from other donors' samples.

This clonotype has just a few counts. Being one base from a much bigger clone, this may be a read error. The gene calls are TRBV12-3 or TRBV12-4 and TRBJ1-2; D is undetermined. CDR3 length equals 14 residues. The chain's CDR3 is CAGSYFPLGGGYTF. In DNA form, the CDR3 reads TGTGCCGGCAGTTACTTCCCCCTAGGAGGAGGCTACACCTTC.

This sequence joins TRBV5-1 and TRBJ1-4, with a tentative D call TRBD1 (5 bases). With 1 base removed from V and 8 bases from J, the gap between germline ends came to 15 bases. Germline-derived CDR1 and CDR2 are SGHRS and YFSETQ. This CDR3 contains 15 residues. This chain's CDR3 is CASSLNGGEEEKLFF. The CDR3 DNA reads TGCGCCAGCAGCTTGAACGGGGGGGAGGAGGAAAAACTGTTTTTT.

The chain links TRBV27 to TRBJ2-4; D is undetermined. The germline V gene encodes CDR1 MNHEY and CDR2 SMNVEV (reference sequence). The CDR3 is 15 residues long. V lost 6 bases and J lost 0, with 12 bases in between. The CDR3 nucleotides read TGTGCCAGCAGCTCAAGTGGGCTAGCCAAAAACATTCAGTACTTC. This codes for CASSSSGLAKNIQYF.

Concerning this clonotype: One end of the junction varies from germline; a read error may be responsible. This sequence joins TRBV18 and TRBJ2-6; 8 bases agree with TRBD1. CDR3 length equals 19 residues. Germline CDR1 reads KGHSH; CDR2 reads LQKENI. The CDR3 DNA is TGTGCCAGCTCAAAGGACAGGGCTGAGGGGAGCTCTGGGCCCAACGTCCTGACTTTC. Translation: CASSKDRAEGSSGPNVLTF.

The genes are TRBV7-2 and TRBJ2-7; TRBD1 aligns across 11 bases. Germline lookup yields CDR1 SGHTA and CDR2 FQGNSA. V was clipped by 5 bases and J by 3 bases; unmatched bases: 6. The CDR3 runs 15 residues. The CDR3 is CASSKDRGLFYEQYF. In DNA form, the CDR3 reads TGTGCCAGCAGCAAGGACAGGGGGCTGTTCTACGAGCAGTACTTC.

About this clonotype: The junction shows a germline mismatch at one end, possibly a read error. The chain links TRBV11-1 to TRBJ2-5, with 10 bases aligning to TRBD2. Germline loops: CDR1 SGHAT, CDR2 FQDESV (reference sequence). The CDR3 has 15 residues. The CDR3 bases are TGTGCCAGCAGCTTAAGCGGGAGGGCCGGGGAGACCCAGCACTTC. It specifies CASSLSGRAGETQHF.

This clonotype was counted ten times or more. V gene TRBV7-2 combines with J gene TRBJ1-2, with D possibly TRBD1 on 5 matching bases. Trimming took off 5 bases at V and 8 bases at J, with 15 bases between the two ends. The CDR3 totals 13 residues. CDR1 SGHTA and CDR2 FQGNSA come from the germline V gene. The DNA of the CDR3 is TGTGCCAGCAGCGAAGGTGGCAGGGTAGGCTACACCTTC. Its protein product is CASSEGGRVGYTF.

The chain carries TRBV20-1 and TRBJ1-4; D is unclear. Between the trimmed V and J ends, which lost 5 bases and 6 bases, there was a span of 22 bases. CDR3 length equals 16 residues. Germline V gene data show CDR1 as DFQATT and CDR2 as SNEGSKA (reference sequence). CDR3 DNA: TGCAGTGCTCGAATAATACTAGCGGGGTCGCATGAAAAACTGTTTTTT. Translation: CSARIILAGSHEKLFF.

This clonotype has ten or more counts. The J gene is TRBJ2-5, the V gene TRBV5-6, with 8 bases aligning to TRBD1. The CDR3 is 15 residues long. V gave up 4 bases and J gave up 2 bases; unmatched junction bases: 7. Germline V gives CDR1 SGHDT, CDR2 YYEEEE. CDR3 nucleotide sequence: TGTGCCAGCAGCATTCGACAGGGGCTACAAGAGACCCAGTACTTC. Translating it yields CASSIRQGLQETQYF.

J is TRBJ2-5 and V is TRBV3-1; D tentatively fits TRBD1 or TRBD2 (5 bases each). Germline CDR1 LGHDT, CDR2 YNNKEL (reference sequence). The CDR3 consists of 17 residues. Trimming shortened V by 3 bases and J by 0 bases, and 17 bases separated the two germline ends. The CDR3 spells CASSQGDGSLYQETQYF. The CDR3 region has the DNA TGTGCCAGCAGCCAGGGGGACGGATCCCTGTACCAAGAGACCCAGTACTTC.

This clonotype was observed many times. The chain combines TRBV3-1 with TRBJ2-7; unclear D gene. The V end lost 6 bases, the J end lost 2 bases, and 14 bases lay between the germline ends. The V gene's germline CDR1 is LGHDT and CDR2 YNNKEL (reference sequence). The CDR3 contains 14 residues. The CDR3 nucleotides are TGTGCCAGCAGTAAAGTAGTCTCTACCTACGAGCAGTACTTC. It yields the protein CASSKVVSTYEQYF.

This clonotype was observed many times. The chain is built from TRBV9 and TRBJ2-7; 7 nucleotides agree with TRBD2. This CDR3 comprises 14 residues. From germline, CDR1 is SGDLS and CDR2 YYNGEE. Trimming at V came to 0 bases and at J to 3 bases, leaving 3 bases not matched to a gene. The CDR3 nucleotides are TGTGCCAGCAGCGTAGCTCCTAGCGGCTACGAGCAGTACTTC. Translated, it gives CASSVAPSGYEQYF.

This clonotype showed up many times. The rearrangement uses TRBV6-1 and TRBJ1-4; D possibly corresponds to TRBD1 (5 bases). Germline CDR1 MNHNS, CDR2 SASEGT. Trimming pared 8 bases from V and 2 bases from J, leaving 21 bases between. The CDR3 spans 17 residues. CDR3 protein: CASSFVGRGRTNEKLFF. CDR3 DNA sequence: TGTGCCAGCTCATTCGTCGGGCGGGGACGGACTAATGAAAAACTGTTTTTT.

On this clonotype itself: Germline is not matched at one junction end, which may reflect a read error. The CDR3 loop is CSVEGGALNYGYTF. CDR3 in DNA: TGCAGCGTTGAGGGGGGGGCACTTAACTATGGCTACACCTTT. The chain joins TRBV29-1 to TRBJ1-2; a possible D gene is TRBD1 (6 bases). The CDR3 has 14 amino acids. Germline CDR1 SQVTM, CDR2 ANQGSEA.

This clonotype was observed at least ten times. The chain joins TRBV6-1 to TRBJ1-6; 10 nucleotides match TRBD1. Germline-derived CDR1 and CDR2 are MNHNS and SASEGT. CDR3 length: 17 amino acids. Unmatched junction bases numbered 6, after V lost 4 bases and J lost 3 bases. The CDR3 coding sequence is TGTGCCAGCAGTGGGAGACAGGGGGCGTTCTATAATTCACCCCTCCACTTT. Its translation: CASSGRQGAFYNSPLHF.

This chain joins TRBV6-5 and TRBJ2-1, with D tentatively TRBD1 or TRBD2 (5 bases each). The CDR3 runs to 12 residues. V was pared by 10 bases and J by 7 bases, with 14 bases between. In germline, CDR1 is MNHEY, CDR2 SVGAGI. The CDR3 DNA is TGTGCCACGGGGCGGGCTAAAAATGAGCAGTTCTTC. It specifies CATGRAKNEQFF.

As regards this clonotype: One end of the junction does not line up with germline, which may come from a read error. The chain is built from TRBV7-9 and TRBJ2-5; 14 bases align to TRBD2. The CDR3 runs to 20 residues. Germline V gene sequence: CDR1 SEHNR, CDR2 FQNEAQ (reference sequence). This CDR3 is CANSIPKGLAGEKPEETQYF. The CDR3 DNA sequence: TGTGCCAACAGCATACCAAAGGGACTAGCGGGAGAAAAGCCTGAAGAGACCCAGTACTTC. Supplemented by reference TRBV7-9 and TRBJ2-5, the full variable domain reads DTGVSQNPRHKITKRGQNVTFRCDPISEHNRLYWYRQTLGQGPEFLTYFQNEAQLEKSRLLSDRFSAERPKGSFSTLEIQRTEQGDSAMYLCANSIPKGLAGEKPEETQYFGPGTRLLVL.

This clonotype has at least ten counts. The junction does not match germline at one end; this may be a read error. This chain connects TRBV7-2 to TRBJ1-2; D is perhaps TRBD1 (5 bases). Germline assignment: CDR1 SGHTA and CDR2 FQGNSA. The CDR3 spans 15 residues. In nucleotides, the CDR3 is TGTGCCAGCAGCTTAGATTTACGGTCCTCTTGGGGCTACACCTTT. It translates to CASSLDLRSSWGYTF.

This clonotype was observed at least ten times. J is TRBJ2-6 and V is TRBV5-6, with D hard to call. Germline values: CDR1 SGHDT, CDR2 YYEEEE. The CDR3 extends over 17 amino acids. V was shortened by 2 bases and J by 5 bases, with 17 bases between the two germline ends. CDR3 in DNA: TGTGCCAGCAGCTTATTTTTGGGCAAACACAGGGCCAACGTCCTGACTTTC. This sequence encodes CASSLFLGKHRANVLTF.

This clonotype has a count of ten or more. An end of the junction differs from the germline gene, which may be a read error. This chain connects TRBV7-2 to TRBJ1-2; 8 bases are a match to TRBD1. Per the germline V gene, CDR1 is SGHTA and CDR2 is FQGNSA. The CDR3 has 15 amino acids. Written as DNA, the CDR3 is TGTGCCAGCAGCCCCGGGACAGGTTCCTTCTATGGCTACCCCTTC. Its translation is CASSPGTGSFYGYPF.